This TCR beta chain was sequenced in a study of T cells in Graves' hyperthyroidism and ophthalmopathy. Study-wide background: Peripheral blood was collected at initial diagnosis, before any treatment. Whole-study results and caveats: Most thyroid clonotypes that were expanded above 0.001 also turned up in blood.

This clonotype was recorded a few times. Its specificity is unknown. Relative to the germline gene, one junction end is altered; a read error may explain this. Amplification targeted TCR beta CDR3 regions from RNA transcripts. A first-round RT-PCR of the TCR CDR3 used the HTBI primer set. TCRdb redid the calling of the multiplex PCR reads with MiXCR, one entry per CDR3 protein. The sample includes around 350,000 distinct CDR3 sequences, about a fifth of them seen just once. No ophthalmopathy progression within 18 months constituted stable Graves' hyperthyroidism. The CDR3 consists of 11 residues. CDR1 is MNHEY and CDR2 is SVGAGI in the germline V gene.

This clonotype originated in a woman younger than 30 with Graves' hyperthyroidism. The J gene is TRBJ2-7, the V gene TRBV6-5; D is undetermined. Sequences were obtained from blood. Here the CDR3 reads CASIYGPDQYF. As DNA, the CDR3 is TGTGCCAGCATTTACGGCCCCGATCAGTACTTC.